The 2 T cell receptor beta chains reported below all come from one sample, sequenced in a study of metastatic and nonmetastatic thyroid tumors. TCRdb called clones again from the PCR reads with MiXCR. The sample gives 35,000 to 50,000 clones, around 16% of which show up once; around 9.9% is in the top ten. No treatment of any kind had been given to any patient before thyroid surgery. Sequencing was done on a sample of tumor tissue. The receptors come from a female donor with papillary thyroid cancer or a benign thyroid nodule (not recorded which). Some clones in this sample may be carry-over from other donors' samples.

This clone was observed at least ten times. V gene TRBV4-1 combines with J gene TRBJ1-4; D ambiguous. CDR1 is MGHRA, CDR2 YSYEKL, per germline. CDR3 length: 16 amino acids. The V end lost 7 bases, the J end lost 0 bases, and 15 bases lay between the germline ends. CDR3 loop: CASKRFGMATNEKLFF. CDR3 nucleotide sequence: TGCGCCAGCAAGCGGTTTGGGATGGCAACTAATGAAAAACTGTTTTTT.

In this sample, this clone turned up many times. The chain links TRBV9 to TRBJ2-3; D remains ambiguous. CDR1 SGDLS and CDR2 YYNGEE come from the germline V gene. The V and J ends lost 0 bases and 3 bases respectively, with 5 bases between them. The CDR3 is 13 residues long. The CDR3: CASSVGWTDTQYF. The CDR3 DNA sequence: TGTGCCAGCAGCGTAGGGTGGACAGATACGCAGTATTTT.